This T cell receptor (beta chain) derives from a study of blood T cell repertoires in COVID-19 (dated by TCRdb to the early 2020s). Background on the whole study: The collaborator samples originated in the United States, Italy and Spain and spanned the acute and convalescent phases of COVID-19. The prospective study material was composed of cDNA or gDNA derived from T cells, B-cell-depleted T cells, or PBMCs. Deeply sampled blood TCRbeta repertoires from subjects exposed to, actively infected with, or recovered from COVID-19 were included in the dataset. A freely available public database, intended as a resource for researchers studying the immune response to SARS-CoV-2, is where the repertoires were released. Samples came from the ongoing ImmuneRACE study (first 160 participants) plus 1,254 subjects from 6 global collaborators. Sample metadata almost always included a de-identified subject ID, COVID-19 status, age in years and sex. Where available, HLA class I and class II types were taken from metadata supplied by the sample provider and were not determined by assay-based typing. Study-wide conclusions, independent of this receptor: Clinical and demographic metadata were provided uncurated, with the amount varying by source and participant.

The immunoSEQ Assay, a bias-controlled multiplex PCR, was used to amplify TCRbeta CDR3 regions from genomic DNA. The original methods were these. Within the assay, amplification of reference gene primers was used to estimate how many nucleated cells each sample contained. To quantify the absolute abundance of each unique TCRbeta CDR3 rearrangement, sequence reads were collapsed and filtered. For each sample, productive Simpson clonality was calculated as the square root of Simpson's diversity index across productive rearrangements. Here the immuneACCESS table is served through TCRdb, limited to in-frame sequences with V and J called. Missing clones are a known gap in these copies; in checked studies unresolved V genes cover under half, and the rest lacks a known reason. V and J calls and clone size are as listed in that table; D and trimming were resolved from the DNA. Within this sample are around 110,000 clones, with almost 85% of them counted one time only. The ten largest clones represent about 8% of the sample.

To note about this clone: Its specific antigen is unknown. No per-base quality is available; no much larger clone lies one base away.

Whole blood was collected in K2EDTA tubes by collaborating institutions according to the institutions' own protocols. Collaborator samples were shipped for TCRbeta analysis as frozen whole blood, isolated PBMCs, or DNA extracted from either sample type. The germline V gene supplies CDR1 SGHTA and CDR2 FQGTGA. From cysteine to phenylalanine, the CDR3 is 14 amino acids long. Solely the CDR3 DNA is kept, with 42 bases framed from the first base. V is cut by 2 bases and J by 2 bases, and the space between the germline ends is 10 bases. Sequencing was performed on peripheral blood. This clonotype originated in a man between 65 and 85 years old with active or convalescent COVID-19. The V and J genes are TRBV7-3 and TRBJ2-7; the best D guess is TRBD2, with 5 bases matching. The DNA sequence is TGTGCCAGCAGCTTAGGCGGGCAGACCTACGAGCAGTACTTC. It translates as CASSLGGQTYEQYF.